These T cell receptor beta chains were read from a single sample in a study of blood T cell repertoires in COVID-19. Sequenced by immunoSEQ multiplex PCR; TCRdb stores in-frame clones only, minus some. This sample has about 340,000 clones, with 75% to 90% found just once. The sequenced sample consisted of peripheral blood. The receptors stem from a woman aged 55-69 years with COVID-19, enrolled during active disease. Each CDR3 is given with its conserved first and last residue. A D gene is named only where the DNA matches it firmly. Rows give clone size only sometimes, using once, few, many, or a class for an expanded clone.

V	D	J	size	CDR3	DNA
TRBV7-6	NA	TRBJ2-1	NA	CASSYGSEQFF	TGTGCCAGCAGCTACGGGTCTGAGCAGTTCTTC
TRBV7-3	NA	TRBJ2-7	NA	CASSQGEEGEQYF	TGTGCCAGCAGCCAAGGGGAGGAGGGCGAGCAGTACTTC
TRBV4-2	NA	TRBJ1-1	NA	CASSQDPAGALNTEAFF	TGTGCCAGCAGCCAAGATCCGGCAGGGGCCCTGAACACTGAAGCTTTCTTT
TRBV24-1	TRBD2	TRBJ2-1	NA	CATSDSSPSGGALGEQFF	TGTGCCACCAGTGATAGCAGTCCTAGCGGGGGGGCCCTGGGTGAGCAGTTCTTC
TRBV5-5	NA	TRBJ2-3	NA	CASSFSRQGPLSTDTQYF	TGTGCCAGCAGCTTCTCCAGGCAGGGGCCCCTGAGCACAGATACGCAGTATTTT
TRBV2	NA	TRBJ1-5	many	CASSILDANQPQHF	TGTGCCAGCAGCATTTTAGATGCTAATCAGCCCCAGCATTTT
TRBV7-2	NA	TRBJ2-1	NA	CASTKTYNNEQFF	TGTGCCAGCACCAAGACATACAACAATGAGCAGTTCTTC
TRBV11-3	TRBD2	TRBJ2-5	NA	CASSRGLAGGHETQYF	TGTGCCAGCAGCCGCGGACTAGCGGGGGGCCACGAGACCCAGTACTTC
TRBV19	NA	TRBJ1-5	NA	CASSRQYNQPQHF	TGTGCCAGTAGCCGACAGTACAATCAGCCCCAGCATTTT
TRBV2	NA	TRBJ2-3	NA	CACGARRTDTQYF	TGTGCTTGTGGGGCTAGACGGACAGATACGCAGTATTTT
TRBV4-3	NA	TRBJ1-2	NA	CASSRNHGQINYGYTF	TGCGCCAGCAGCCGGAATCACGGACAGATTAACTATGGCTACACCTTC
TRBV7-2	NA	TRBJ1-2	NA	CASSPLSVNYGYTF	TGTGCCAGCAGTCCTCTGAGCGTTAACTATGGCTACACCTTC
TRBV2	NA	TRBJ1-1	NA	CASSIDTHTEAFF	TGTGCCAGCAGTATAGACACCCACACTGAAGCTTTCTTT
TRBV27	NA	TRBJ1-2	NA	CASSLIERVGGGGYTF	TGTGCCAGCAGTTTAATCGAAAGGGTCGGGGGTGGTGGCTACACCTTC
TRBV5-4	TRBD1	TRBJ2-7	NA	CASSLARTGNYEQYF	TGTGCCAGCAGCTTGGCCCGGACAGGAAACTACGAGCAGTACTTC
TRBV6-4	NA	TRBJ1-5	NA	CASAREGNQPQHF	TGTGCCAGCGCTAGGGAGGGCAATCAGCCCCAGCATTTT
TRBV30	NA	TRBJ2-5	NA	CAWRPRGRTGTQYF	TGTGCCTGGAGGCCAAGAGGGCGAACCGGGACCCAGTACTTC